This T cell receptor beta chain was captured by sequencing in a study of cytomegalovirus exposure and HLA in healthy donors. Study-level findings and limits: The authors later found most CMV-associated TCR beta chains appeared HLA-restricted.

This PCR relied on a set of 60 Vbeta primers and 13 Jbeta primers. This table comes from immunoSEQ multiplex PCR, and its TCRdb copy is limited to in-frame clones, with some not included. The table shows 95,000 to 150,000 clones, with 78% occurring only once. Worth noting for this clone: What it binds is unknown.

This TCR was recovered from a woman in her 30s in good health and CMV-seropositive. Specimen: PBMCs.

The CDR3 loop reads CASSLQPRNNYGYTF. For the CDR3, the DNA is TGTGCCAGCAGCCTACAGCCAAGGAATAACTATGGCTACACCTTC. The genes are TRBV9 and TRBJ1-2; D unclear. V lost 4 bases and J 1 base, leaving 14 bases between the germline ends. The CDR3 is 15 residues long. Per the germline V gene, CDR1 is SGDLS and CDR2 is YYNGEE.